This section outlines one TCR beta chain sequence together with its context. Trimming left V 0 bases short and J 2 bases short, with 16 bases between. Germline-derived CDR1 and CDR2 are MGHRA and YSYEKL. CDR3 length: 17 residues. These data are taken from a study of CD8+ T cells in alopecia areata. The sequencing template was cDNA reverse transcribed from extracted RNA. Measured with immunoSEQ multiplex PCR; TCRdb has only the in-frame clones, and not every one. The table has roughly 150,000 clones, around 62% seen once. Sample: CD8+ T cells sorted from blood. The clonotype originates from a human donor in good health. V and J are TRBV4-1 and TRBJ2-5, with D perhaps matching TRBD2 (6 bases). The CDR3 nucleotides read TGCGCCAGCAGCCAAGATAACGTCGGGACTTTACAAGAGACCCAGTACTTC. This encodes CASSQDNVGTLQETQYF.